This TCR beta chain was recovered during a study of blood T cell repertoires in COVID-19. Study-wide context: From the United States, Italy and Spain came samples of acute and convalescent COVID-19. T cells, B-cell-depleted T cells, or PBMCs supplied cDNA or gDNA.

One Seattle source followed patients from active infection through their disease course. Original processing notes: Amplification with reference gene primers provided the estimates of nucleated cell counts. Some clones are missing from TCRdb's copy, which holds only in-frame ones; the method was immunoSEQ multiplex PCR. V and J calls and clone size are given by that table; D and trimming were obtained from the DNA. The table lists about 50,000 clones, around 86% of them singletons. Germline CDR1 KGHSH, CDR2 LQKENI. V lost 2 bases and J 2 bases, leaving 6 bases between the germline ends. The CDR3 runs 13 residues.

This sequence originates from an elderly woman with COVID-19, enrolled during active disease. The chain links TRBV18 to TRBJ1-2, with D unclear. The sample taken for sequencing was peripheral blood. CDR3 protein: CASSPTENYGYTF. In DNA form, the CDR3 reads TGTGCCAGCTCACCAACAGAAAACTATGGCTACACCTTC.